These T cell receptor beta chains were read from a single sample in a study of vaccination effects on CD4 cells after COVID-19. What these receptors recognize is not known. This table comes from immunoSEQ multiplex PCR, and its TCRdb copy is limited to in-frame clones, with some not included. The table shows tens of thousands of clones, with 76% occurring only once. Sequenced material: CD4+ T cells from PBMCs cultured with HCoV-OC43 spike peptides, taken after COVID-19 vaccination. The receptor source for this set is a human donor who received a COVID-19 vaccine. Both conserved end residues are part of each CDR3. The D gene is left open where the match is weak. Clone size appears in some rows only: once, few, many, or a class for an expanded clone.

abundance | j_gene | d_gene | v_gene | CDR3nt | CDR3aa
NA | TRBJ1-3 | NA | TRBV5-8 | TGTGCCAGCAGCCTGGCGTGGGGGGGTACTGGAAACACCATATATTTT | CASSLAWGGTGNTIYF
NA | TRBJ1-1 | NA | TRBV6-5 | TGTGCCAGCAGTTACTCGAAGGCGGGGAGGACTGAAGCTTTCTTT | CASSYSKAGRTEAFF
NA | TRBJ2-4 | TRBD1 | TRBV18 | TGTGCCAGCTCACCAATTCCCCCGGGACAGGGGGATGGCAAAAACATTCAGTACTTC | CASSPIPPGQGDGKNIQYF
NA | TRBJ2-2 | TRBD2 | TRBV3-1/TRBV3-2 | TGTGCCAGCAGCCACCCCGGAGCGGGGGGGCTGACCGGGGAGCTGTTTTTT | CASSHPGAGGLTGELFF
NA | TRBJ1-4 | NA | TRBV2 | TGTGCCAGCAGTGAACTCAAGGGGGAAAAACTGTTTTTT | CASSELKGEKLFF
NA | TRBJ2-3 | NA | TRBV5-1 | TGCGCCAGCAGCTTGGCCTTGGGGGTGGGCACAGATACGCAGTATTTT | CASSLALGVGTDTQYF
NA | TRBJ2-5 | NA | TRBV6-5 | TGTGCCAGCAGCCGCGACTGGAAAGAGACCCAGTACTTC | CASSRDWKETQYF
few | TRBJ2-2 | NA | TRBV4-3 | TGCGCCAGCAGAATTCCGGGCACCGGGGAGCTGTTTTTT | CASRIPGTGELFF
NA | TRBJ1-5 | NA | TRBV28 | TGTGCCAGCAGAACGGGGTTCAATCAGCCCCAGCATTTT | CASRTGFNQPQHF
few | TRBJ1-1 | NA | TRBV5-1 | TGCGCCAGCAGTCTGGGGATGGACACTGAAGCTTTCTTT | CASSLGMDTEAFF
NA | TRBJ2-3 | NA | TRBV5-1 | TGCGCCAGCAGCTTGGGGTCAGGTTTTTCCGTGGGCACAGATACGCAGTATTTT | CASSLGSGFSVGTDTQYF
NA | TRBJ2-5 | NA | TRBV30 | TGTGCCTGGAGATCTAAGACTCCCAGACAAGAGACCCAGTACTTC | CAWRSKTPRQETQYF
NA | TRBJ1-2 | TRBD1 | TRBV3-1/TRBV3-2 | TGTGCCAGCAGCCAACGTATGGGACAGGGGGCGAACACCTTC | CASSQRMGQGANTF
NA | TRBJ1-2 | NA | TRBV20-1 | TGCAGTGCTAGAGACGGCGCCTCCTACACCTTC | CSARDGASYTF
many | TRBJ1-5 | NA | TRBV3-1/TRBV3-2 | TGTGCCAGCAGCAGTCAGGGGCGGAATCAGCCCCAGCATTTT | CASSSQGRNQPQHF
NA | TRBJ1-5 | NA | TRBV3-1/TRBV3-2 | TGTGCCAGCAGCCGAGCGGAGAGGGCCCAGCATTTT | CASSRAERAQHF
NA | TRBJ1-1 | NA | TRBV28 | TGTGCCAGCAGTTTATCGGAGGCACGCTTGAACACTGAAGCTTTCTTT | CASSLSEARLNTEAFF
NA | TRBJ2-4 | TRBD2 | TRBV28 | TGTGCCAGCAGTTTAAGGACTAGAAAAAACATTCAGTACTTC | CASSLRTRKNIQYF
NA | TRBJ2-3 | TRBD1 | TRBV6-5 | TGTGCCAGCCGCCGGGACAGGGGCACAGATACGCAGTATTTT | CASRRDRGTDTQYF
NA | TRBJ1-5 | NA | TRBV5-6 | TGTGCCAGCAGCTTTGGAGGGGAACGGAGTCAGCCCCAGCATTTT | CASSFGGERSQPQHF